This T cell receptor (beta chain) was identified in a study of cytomegalovirus exposure and HLA in healthy donors. Regarding the study as a whole: In an earlier analysis, about 90% or about 30%: the productive usage of most TCR beta V segments. Reports described diagnosis of cytomegalovirus status by the classifier as highly specific and sensitive.

Comment on this clone: The antigen remains undetermined.

Primers for the PCR totalled 60 Vbeta and 13 Jbeta. In the original analysis: As a later analysis found, there were approximately 80 million unique TCR beta chains, of which 8.5 million to 13 million were shared. Generated by immunoSEQ multiplex PCR, the TCRdb table keeps only in-frame clones and is missing some. V and J calls and clone size come straight from that table; D and trimming were deduced from the DNA. The sample has around 130,000 clones, around 78% seen once. Healthy bone marrow donors supplied every sample. Sequencing was done on a sample of PBMCs. The receptor comes from a woman aged 50 to 60 in good health and CMV-seronegative.

The CDR3 nucleotides are TGCGCCAGCAGCCAAAACGACAAAGATTTCACTGAAGCTTTCTTT. Its protein product is CASSQNDKDFTEAFF. The chain has TRBV4-3 and TRBJ1-1; D gene unclear. Germline V gene data show CDR1 as LGHNA and CDR2 as YSLEER. The CDR3 is 15 residues long. With 2 bases removed from V and 4 bases from J, the gap between germline ends came to 14 bases.